These T cell receptor beta chains were read from a single sample in a study of a mutant IDH1 vaccine in newly diagnosed glioma. Sequenced by immunoSEQ multiplex PCR; TCRdb stores in-frame clones only, minus some. There are 80,000 to 100,000 clones in the sample; roughly 75% occur only once, and over 6.5% lies in the top ten. The sample was PBMCs, taken from a glioma patient treated with radiotherapy, temozolomide or both. All receptors come from a man between 40 and 49 years old with glioma. Both conserved end residues are part of each CDR3. The D gene is left open where the match is weak. Clone size, where shown, is once, few, many, or a class for clones that have expanded.

CDR3 DNA	CDR3 protein	clone size	V gene	J gene	D gene
TGTGCCAGCAGCCTCCTTACAGGTTCCAAAAACATTCAGTACTTC	CASSLLTGSKNIQYF	-	TRBV5-6	TRBJ2-4	-
TGTGCCAGCAGCTCCACTTGGACAGGGGGCGACTATGGCTACACCTTC	CASSSTWTGGDYGYTF	-	TRBV12-1	TRBJ1-2	-
TGTGCCAGCAGTTTATACGGGCAGGTTAGCAATCAGCCCCAGCATTTT	CASSLYGQVSNQPQHF	-	TRBV27	TRBJ1-5	-
TGTGCCAGCAGCTTCGGAGCATTTCTCACAGATACGCAGTATTTT	CASSFGAFLTDTQYF	once	TRBV7-9	TRBJ2-3	-
TGTGCCAGCAGCCTAAGTGACTACTATGGCTACACCTTC	CASSLSDYYGYTF	few	TRBV5-4	TRBJ1-2	-
TGTGCCAGCAGTTTACTCCCAGGGGGTGTTAATAGCGAGCAGTACTTC	CASSLLPGGVNSEQYF	-	TRBV6-5	TRBJ2-7	TRBD1
TGCGCCAGCAGCCAAGTGTGGTCCTCCTACAATGAGCAGTTCTTC	CASSQVWSSYNEQFF	-	TRBV4-3	TRBJ2-1	-
TGCGCCAGCAAAGGGGCCGGGACAGGGTCCTACGAGCAGTACTTC	CASKGAGTGSYEQYF	-	TRBV5-1	TRBJ2-7	TRBD1
TGTGCCAGCAGCTTAAACGGGGGAAACACCATATATTTT	CASSLNGGNTIYF	-	TRBV7-3	TRBJ1-3	-
TGTGCCAGCAGCTTAGGGGGCTTCGGAGAGACCCAGTACTTC	CASSLGGFGETQYF	-	TRBV7-8	TRBJ2-5	-
TGTGCCAGTACGCCGACCCCTCGGGGCAATGAGCAGTTCTTC	CASTPTPRGNEQFF	few	TRBV19	TRBJ2-1	-
TGCGCCAGCAGCCAGGGACCGCTAGAGACCCAGTACTTC	CASSQGPLETQYF	many	TRBV4-3	TRBJ2-5	-
TGTGCCAGCAGCTTAAGTCCTAGCTCCTACAATGAGCAGTTCTTC	CASSLSPSSYNEQFF	-	TRBV7-3	TRBJ2-1	-
TGTGCCAGCTCACCGACCGACGGGTATCAACTGTTTTTT	CASSPTDGYQLFF	-	TRBV18	TRBJ1-4	-
TGTGCCAGCAGCTTAGGGGGGCAGGGGAACACTGAAGCTTTCTTT	CASSLGGQGNTEAFF	-	TRBV7-2	TRBJ1-1	-
TGCGCCAGCAGTTCGTCCGACAGTAACTATGGCTACACCTTC	CASSSSDSNYGYTF	-	TRBV5-1	TRBJ1-2	-
TGTGCCAGCAGCCGGACAGGGAGCACTGAAGCTTTCTTT	CASSRTGSTEAFF	few	TRBV6-5	TRBJ1-1	TRBD1
TGTGCCACCAGCAGAGGAGAGGTAGCCGCAGATACGCAGTATTTT	CATSRGEVAADTQYF	-	TRBV15	TRBJ2-3	-
TGTGCCAGCAGCAATGCCAAGAGCCGGGAGACCCAGTACTTC	CASSNAKSRETQYF	-	TRBV7-9	TRBJ2-5	-
TGCGCCAGCAGCTTGGGCCACTTCGGGAACACTGAAGCTTTCTTT	CASSLGHFGNTEAFF	few	TRBV5-1	TRBJ1-1	-
TGTGCCTCACCGGGGACAACCTACGAGCAGTACTTC	CASPGTTYEQYF	-	TRBV6-4	TRBJ2-7	-
TGTGCCAGCAGCTTATACACCAGGACTAGCGGGAGGGCAGGAACAGATACGCAGTATTTT	CASSLYTRTSGRAGTDTQYF	few	TRBV13	TRBJ2-3	TRBD2
TGTGCCAGCAGCTTAATAAGTTTTGGATCGGGACAGGGATCCTACGAGCAGTACTTC	CASSLISFGSGQGSYEQYF	-	TRBV11-2	TRBJ2-7	TRBD1
TGTGCCAGCAGCTTGGTGGCAGGTGGCAATCAGCCCCAGCATTTT	CASSLVAGGNQPQHF	-	TRBV5-5	TRBJ1-5	-